This record concerns one T cell receptor beta chain sequence. Its target is not known. Mismatch with germline at one junction end may stem from a read error. The V gene's germline CDR1 is PRHDT and CDR2 FYEKMQ (reference sequence). The CDR3 has 14 amino acids. Co-extraction of both nucleic acids (RNA and DNA) used roughly 18-32 mg of unsorted bulk tissue. Tumor samples were assessed, and every one had over 85% viable tumor cells. These data are taken from a study of tumor-infiltrating lymphocytes in primary liver carcinoma. Making TCR beta cDNA involved 400 to 600 ng total RNA and a constant-region primer. Construction of TCR beta libraries relied on three successive nested multiplex PCR rounds employing slightly modified ARM-PCR. TRBV1-TRBV30 forward primers paired with a C-beta reverse primer were used in the first two PCR rounds, which ran approximately 10 cycles each. TCRdb processed the multiplex PCR reads anew with MiXCR; each CDR3 protein has one entry. The sample holds about 44,000 distinct CDR3 sequences, 70% to 80% seen once.

Study-wide results and limits: Blood's top-250-clone fraction was significantly lower than that of tumors (p = 0.039).

This chain connects TRBV13 to TRBJ1-5; 9 nucleotides line up with TRBD1. This clonotype originated in a man aged 40-49 years with primary liver carcinoma and hepatitis B virus infection. Sequenced material: liver tumor tissue from sampling region 3. This sample's subset: tumor region T3, left-lateral pole. Written as DNA, the CDR3 is TGTGACAGCAGCTTAGGGGACAGGGATCAGCCCCAGCACTTT. Protein: CDSSLGDRDQPQHF.